This is a list of T cell receptor beta chains from one sample in a study of T cells in Graves' hyperthyroidism and ophthalmopathy. TCRdb independently ran MiXCR on the multiplex PCR reads; one entry per CDR3 protein. The sample records 610,000 or so distinct CDR3 sequences, about half being singletons. Sample: peripheral blood or thyroid tissue (not recorded which). These receptors all come from a woman younger than 35 with Graves' hyperthyroidism. Both conserved end residues are part of each CDR3. D genes are given only for firm matches. Clone sizes are given selectively: once, few, many, or a class where the clone is expanded.

d_gene: .; j_gene: TRBJ2-7; v_gene: TRBV18; abundance: few; CDR3nt: TGTGCCAGCTCACCTAGCGGTTACTCCTACGAGCAGTACTTC; CDR3aa: CASSPSGYSYEQYF
d_gene: TRBD1; j_gene: TRBJ1-5; v_gene: TRBV6-2/TRBV6-3; abundance: many; CDR3nt: TGTGCCAGCAGTTACGGGGGACAGGGGTTTTTGAATCAGCCCCAGCATTTT; CDR3aa: CASSYGGQGFLNQPQHF
d_gene: .; j_gene: TRBJ1-5; v_gene: TRBV20-1; abundance: .; CDR3nt: TGCAGTGCTAGAGCGAGGGAGAGCAATCAGCCCCAGCATTTT; CDR3aa: CSARARESNQPQHF
d_gene: .; j_gene: TRBJ1-6; v_gene: TRBV18; abundance: few; CDR3nt: TGTGCCAGCTCACCGACGTGGGAGAGGACTGTTTCACCCCTCCACTTT; CDR3aa: CASSPTWERTVSPLHF
d_gene: .; j_gene: TRBJ2-5; v_gene: TRBV7-7; abundance: many; CDR3nt: TGTGCTAGCAGCTTAAGGGTAGCGGAAGAGACCCAGTACTTC; CDR3aa: CASSLRVAEETQYF
d_gene: TRBD2; j_gene: TRBJ2-7; v_gene: TRBV6-5; abundance: many; CDR3nt: TGTGCCAGCAGGAAGCGGGAGGACTACGAGCAGTACTTC; CDR3aa: CASRKREDYEQYF
d_gene: .; j_gene: TRBJ1-2; v_gene: TRBV7-3; abundance: .; CDR3nt: TGTGCCAGCAGCCTCTCCCGAGGTGGGGGGTCCTATGGCTACACCTTC; CDR3aa: CASSLSRGGGSYGYTF
d_gene: .; j_gene: TRBJ1-1; v_gene: TRBV7-2; abundance: many; CDR3nt: TGTGCCAGCAGCCCACGACCGGGGGCGTACACTGAAGCTTTCTTT; CDR3aa: CASSPRPGAYTEAFF
d_gene: TRBD1; j_gene: TRBJ2-7; v_gene: TRBV27; abundance: many; CDR3nt: TGTGCCAGCGGGCCGACAGGGGGCCTATACGAGCAGTACTTC; CDR3aa: CASGPTGGLYEQYF
d_gene: .; j_gene: TRBJ2-7; v_gene: TRBV11-2; abundance: few; CDR3nt: TGTGCCAGCAGCCAAGACATCATAGCGGAGCAACTCTCCTACGAGCAGTACTTC; CDR3aa: CASSQDIIAEQLSYEQYF
d_gene: TRBD2; j_gene: TRBJ2-5; v_gene: TRBV6-5; abundance: .; CDR3nt: TGTGCCAGCAGTTTAACTAGCGGGGCCGAGACCCAGTACTTC; CDR3aa: CASSLTSGAETQYF
d_gene: .; j_gene: TRBJ1-1; v_gene: TRBV20-1; abundance: many; CDR3nt: TGCAGTGCTAGATTTACAGGAGATGGGTCCACTGAAGCTTTCTTT; CDR3aa: CSARFTGDGSTEAFF
d_gene: .; j_gene: TRBJ1-2; v_gene: TRBV9; abundance: many; CDR3nt: TGTGCCAGCAGCCCAGACAGAGGCTACACCTTC; CDR3aa: CASSPDRGYTF
d_gene: .; j_gene: TRBJ2-7; v_gene: TRBV29-1; abundance: .; CDR3nt: TGCAGCGTCATTCTGGCGGCCCCCTACGAGCAGTACTTC; CDR3aa: CSVILAAPYEQYF
d_gene: .; j_gene: TRBJ1-2; v_gene: TRBV2; abundance: many; CDR3nt: TGTGCCAGCAGTGAAGCTGGACACCTCTCAGGCTACACCTTC; CDR3aa: CASSEAGHLSGYTF
d_gene: .; j_gene: TRBJ1-2; v_gene: TRBV20-1; abundance: many; CDR3nt: TGCAGTGCTATCGTCGTGGGGGTTTACTATGGCTACACCTTC; CDR3aa: CSAIVVGVYYGYTF
d_gene: TRBD1; j_gene: TRBJ1-5; v_gene: TRBV6-5; abundance: .; CDR3nt: TGTGCCAGCAGTTTAATGGGACAGGGATATGGGAGCAATCAGCCCCAGCATTTT; CDR3aa: CASSLMGQGYGSNQPQHF
d_gene: TRBD2; j_gene: TRBJ2-5; v_gene: TRBV12-3/TRBV12-4; abundance: few; CDR3nt: TGTGCCAGCAGTTTTAATCGACTAGCGGGATCACGGTTCCAAGAGACCCAGTACTTC; CDR3aa: CASSFNRLAGSRFQETQYF
d_gene: .; j_gene: TRBJ1-2; v_gene: TRBV30; abundance: .; CDR3nt: TGTGCCTGGAGAAAGGGGGGCTACACCTTC; CDR3aa: CAWRKGGYTF
d_gene: .; j_gene: TRBJ1-3; v_gene: TRBV5-1; abundance: .; CDR3nt: TGCGCCAGCAGCTTGGATGCTACCATATATTTT; CDR3aa: CASSLDATIYF
d_gene: .; j_gene: TRBJ2-5; v_gene: TRBV2; abundance: many; CDR3nt: TGTGCCAGCAGTGCGACTTGGGGGGAGACCCAGTACTTC; CDR3aa: CASSATWGETQYF
d_gene: TRBD2; j_gene: TRBJ2-7; v_gene: TRBV7-8; abundance: many; CDR3nt: TGTGCCAGCAGCCCCGGACTAGCGTCGGTCTACGAGCAGTACTTC; CDR3aa: CASSPGLASVYEQYF
d_gene: TRBD1; j_gene: TRBJ2-2; v_gene: TRBV13; abundance: few; CDR3nt: TGTGCCAGCAGCTCCCGGGACAGGGGACTAGGTCGTACCGGGGAGCTGTTTTTT; CDR3aa: CASSSRDRGLGRTGELFF
d_gene: TRBD1; j_gene: TRBJ2-7; v_gene: TRBV4-1; abundance: many; CDR3nt: TGCGCCAGCAGCCAAGATTCAGGACAGGGGCTAAAGCAGTACTTC; CDR3aa: CASSQDSGQGLKQYF
d_gene: .; j_gene: TRBJ1-1; v_gene: TRBV7-9; abundance: .; CDR3nt: TGTGCCAGCAGCTGGGGAAGGGGCAGTGAAGCTTTCTTT; CDR3aa: CASSWGRGSEAFF
d_gene: .; j_gene: TRBJ1-2; v_gene: TRBV3-1; abundance: many; CDR3nt: TGTGCCAGCAGCCTAACACGATATGGCTACACCTTC; CDR3aa: CASSLTRYGYTF
d_gene: .; j_gene: TRBJ1-2; v_gene: TRBV29-1; abundance: .; CDR3nt: TGCAGCGTTAGGGCCACCGGGCGGAGCAATGGCTACACCTTC; CDR3aa: CSVRATGRSNGYTF
d_gene: .; j_gene: TRBJ2-5; v_gene: TRBV2; abundance: .; CDR3nt: TGTGCCAGCAGGAACCAGGGATCCTACGAAAGGGGGGAGACCCAGTACTTC; CDR3aa: CASRNQGSYERGETQYF
d_gene: .; j_gene: TRBJ1-1; v_gene: TRBV20-1; abundance: many; CDR3nt: TGCAGTGCTAGAGAACCGACAGTCGGGAGCACTGAAGCTTTCTTT; CDR3aa: CSAREPTVGSTEAFF
d_gene: .; j_gene: TRBJ1-4; v_gene: TRBV5-1; abundance: .; CDR3nt: TGCGCCAGCAGTAGGGAGGGAAACAACAATGAAAAACTGTTTTTT; CDR3aa: CASSREGNNNEKLFF
d_gene: .; j_gene: TRBJ2-7; v_gene: TRBV7-8; abundance: many; CDR3nt: TGTGCCAGCAGCTTAGTCCTGGGGCTGCACTACGAGCAGTACTTC; CDR3aa: CASSLVLGLHYEQYF
d_gene: .; j_gene: TRBJ2-7; v_gene: TRBV20-1; abundance: .; CDR3nt: TGCAGTGCCCACGACGATCCTAGCGACGAGCAGTACTTC; CDR3aa: CSAHDDPSDEQYF
d_gene: .; j_gene: TRBJ2-7; v_gene: TRBV7-9; abundance: .; CDR3nt: TGTGCCAGCAGCTTAGTGGAGGGGCAGTACTTC; CDR3aa: CASSLVEGQYF
d_gene: .; j_gene: TRBJ2-7; v_gene: TRBV24-1; abundance: .; CDR3nt: TGTGCCACCAGTGCCCCACTCCCCGGACTCCCCTACGAGCAGTACTTC; CDR3aa: CATSAPLPGLPYEQYF
d_gene: .; j_gene: TRBJ2-7; v_gene: TRBV6-5; abundance: few; CDR3nt: TGTGCCAGCAGTTATTATGGGGGCGGGGAGTACTTC; CDR3aa: CASSYYGGGEYF
d_gene: TRBD1; j_gene: TRBJ1-5; v_gene: TRBV29-1; abundance: .; CDR3nt: TGCAGGGAGGGACAGGGTAATCAGCCCCAGCATTTT; CDR3aa: CREGQGNQPQHF
d_gene: .; j_gene: TRBJ1-4; v_gene: TRBV6-1; abundance: .; CDR3nt: TGTGCCAGCAGTGAATGGGGTAATGAAAAACTGTTTTTT; CDR3aa: CASSEWGNEKLFF
d_gene: .; j_gene: TRBJ2-1; v_gene: TRBV15; abundance: few; CDR3nt: TGTGCCACCAGCAGAGCCGGGCGCGGGGATGAGCAGTTCTTC; CDR3aa: CATSRAGRGDEQFF
d_gene: .; j_gene: TRBJ1-6; v_gene: TRBV29-1; abundance: .; CDR3nt: TGCAGCGTCCAAAACATGGGGGACGGTAATTCACCCCTCCACTTT; CDR3aa: CSVQNMGDGNSPLHF
d_gene: .; j_gene: TRBJ2-5; v_gene: TRBV15; abundance: .; CDR3nt: TGTGCCACCAGCAGGGAGTATCAGGGTATTAATGCCCAGTACTTC; CDR3aa: CATSREYQGINAQYF
d_gene: .; j_gene: TRBJ2-7; v_gene: TRBV7-2; abundance: many; CDR3nt: TGTGCCAGCAGCTTAGAGGGATCCGAGCAGTACTTC; CDR3aa: CASSLEGSEQYF
d_gene: TRBD2; j_gene: TRBJ2-7; v_gene: TRBV20-1; abundance: .; CDR3nt: TGCGCCATCAGGACTAGCGGGAGGGCCTCCGAGCAGTACTTC; CDR3aa: CAIRTSGRASEQYF
d_gene: TRBD1; j_gene: TRBJ1-3; v_gene: TRBV2; abundance: many; CDR3nt: TGTGCCAGCAGTGGACAGGGAGGAAACACCATATATTTT; CDR3aa: CASSGQGGNTIYF
d_gene: TRBD2; j_gene: TRBJ2-2; v_gene: TRBV7-3; abundance: .; CDR3nt: TGTGCCAGCAGCTTGAGGACTAGCGGGAATCCCGGGGAGCTGTTTTTT; CDR3aa: CASSLRTSGNPGELFF
d_gene: .; j_gene: TRBJ1-2; v_gene: TRBV24-1; abundance: many; CDR3nt: TGTGCCACCAGAACAGGAAACTATGGCTACACCTTC; CDR3aa: CATRTGNYGYTF
d_gene: .; j_gene: TRBJ1-5; v_gene: TRBV20-1; abundance: .; CDR3nt: TGCAGTGCTAGATCCGGGATAAGTCAGCCCCAGCATTTT; CDR3aa: CSARSGISQPQHF
d_gene: .; j_gene: TRBJ1-2; v_gene: TRBV10-3; abundance: many; CDR3nt: TGTGCCATCGGTGAGTCGGGCAGCCGGACTAACTATGGCTACACCTTC; CDR3aa: CAIGESGSRTNYGYTF
d_gene: .; j_gene: TRBJ2-7; v_gene: TRBV7-6; abundance: .; CDR3nt: TGTGCCAGCAGCGCAACACCGGAGGAAATATACGAGCAGTACTTC; CDR3aa: CASSATPEEIYEQYF
d_gene: .; j_gene: TRBJ1-2; v_gene: TRBV29-1; abundance: .; CDR3nt: TGCAGCGTTGAAGAGGGCCCTTGGGCTAACTATGGCTACACCTTC; CDR3aa: CSVEEGPWANYGYTF
d_gene: TRBD1; j_gene: TRBJ1-2; v_gene: TRBV19; abundance: many; CDR3nt: TGTGCCAGTAGTATCGGTAGACAGGGCCATGGCTACACCTTC; CDR3aa: CASSIGRQGHGYTF
d_gene: .; j_gene: TRBJ1-4; v_gene: TRBV12-3/TRBV12-4; abundance: many; CDR3nt: TGTGCCAGCAGGCTTGGACAGTCTAATGAAAAACTGTTTTTT; CDR3aa: CASRLGQSNEKLFF
d_gene: TRBD2; j_gene: TRBJ2-5; v_gene: TRBV13; abundance: many; CDR3nt: TGTGCCAGCACCCAACGGCTGGCGGGAGACCAAGAGACCCAGTACTTC; CDR3aa: CASTQRLAGDQETQYF
d_gene: .; j_gene: TRBJ1-2; v_gene: TRBV25-1; abundance: .; CDR3nt: TGTGCCAGCAGTGAAGAAGGAGACAGAAACTATGGCTACACCTTC; CDR3aa: CASSEEGDRNYGYTF
d_gene: TRBD2; j_gene: TRBJ2-7; v_gene: TRBV29-1; abundance: .; CDR3nt: TGCAGCGTACCTAGCGGGAGGTACACCGGGGAGCAGTACTTC; CDR3aa: CSVPSGRYTGEQYF
d_gene: .; j_gene: TRBJ1-3; v_gene: TRBV5-1; abundance: .; CDR3nt: TGCGCAAGCAGCTTGAGCTTCAGGATCTCTGGAAACACCATATATTTT; CDR3aa: CASSLSFRISGNTIYF
d_gene: TRBD1; j_gene: TRBJ2-7; v_gene: TRBV20-1; abundance: .; CDR3nt: TGCAGTGCTAACTCCCCTGGGACAGGGGACGAGCAGTACTTC; CDR3aa: CSANSPGTGDEQYF
d_gene: .; j_gene: TRBJ1-4; v_gene: TRBV29-1; abundance: many; CDR3nt: TGCAGCGCCCTAGGTCGGACAGATAATGAAAAACTGTTTTTT; CDR3aa: CSALGRTDNEKLFF
d_gene: TRBD2; j_gene: TRBJ2-1; v_gene: TRBV11-1; abundance: .; CDR3nt: TGTGTCAGCAGCTCGGGACTAGCGGAGCAGTTCTTC; CDR3aa: CVSSSGLAEQFF
d_gene: TRBD2; j_gene: TRBJ2-1; v_gene: TRBV7-8; abundance: .; CDR3nt: TGTGCCAGCGGTTCCTATAGCGGGACGTGGGATGAGCAGTTCTTC; CDR3aa: CASGSYSGTWDEQFF